This entry features one T cell receptor (beta chain) sequence. The entry originates in a study of blood T cell repertoires in COVID-19. Authors' data handling: From reference gene primer amplification, estimates of nucleated cell counts were derived. Clones were sequenced by immunoSEQ multiplex PCR, and TCRdb holds only the in-frame ones, with some missing. That table is the source of V, J and clone size, and D and trimming were worked out from the DNA. The data hold roughly 250,000 clones, with 87% observed a single time. The CDR3 totals 17 residues. The V and J ends lost 0 bases and 0 bases, in that order; junction bases with no gene match: 4. CDR1 and CDR2 from the germline V gene are ENHRY and SYGVKD. Assignment of participants to cohorts was predicated upon participant-reported clinical history.

The chain joins TRBV10-3 to TRBJ1-4, with 7 bases lining up with TRBD1. This TCR derives from a woman between 25 and 40 years old with acute COVID-19. Sample: PBMCs or T cells enriched from blood (not recorded which). The DNA of the CDR3 is TGTGCCATCAGTGAGTCCCGACAGGGTTCAACTAATGAAAAACTGTTTTTT. Its translation is CAISESRQGSTNEKLFF.